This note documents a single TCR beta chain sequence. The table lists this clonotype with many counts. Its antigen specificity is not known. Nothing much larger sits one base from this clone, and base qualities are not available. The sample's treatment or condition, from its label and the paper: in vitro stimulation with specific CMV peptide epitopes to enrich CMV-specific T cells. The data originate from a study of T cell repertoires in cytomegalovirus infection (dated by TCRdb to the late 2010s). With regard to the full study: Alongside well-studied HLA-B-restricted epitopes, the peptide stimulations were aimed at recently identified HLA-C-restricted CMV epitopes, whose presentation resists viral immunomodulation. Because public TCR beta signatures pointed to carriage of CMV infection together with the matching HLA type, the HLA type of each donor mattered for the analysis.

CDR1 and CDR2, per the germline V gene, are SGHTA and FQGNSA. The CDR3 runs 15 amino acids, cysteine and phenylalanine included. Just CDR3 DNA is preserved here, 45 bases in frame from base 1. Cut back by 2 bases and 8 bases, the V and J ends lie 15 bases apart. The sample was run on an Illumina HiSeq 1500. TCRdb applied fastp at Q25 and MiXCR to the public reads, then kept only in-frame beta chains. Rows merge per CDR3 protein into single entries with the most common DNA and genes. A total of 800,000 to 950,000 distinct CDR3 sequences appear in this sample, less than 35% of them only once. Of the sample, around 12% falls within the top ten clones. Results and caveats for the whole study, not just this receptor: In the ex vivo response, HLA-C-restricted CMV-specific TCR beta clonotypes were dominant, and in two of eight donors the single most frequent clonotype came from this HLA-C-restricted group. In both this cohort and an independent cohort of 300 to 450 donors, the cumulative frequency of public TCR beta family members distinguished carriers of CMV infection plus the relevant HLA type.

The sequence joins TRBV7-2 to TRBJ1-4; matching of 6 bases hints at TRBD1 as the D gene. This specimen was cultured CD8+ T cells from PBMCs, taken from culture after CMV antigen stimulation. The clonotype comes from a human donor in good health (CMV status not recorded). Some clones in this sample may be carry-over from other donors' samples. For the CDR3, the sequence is CASSLNRAGEEKLFF. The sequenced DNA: TGTGCCAGCAGCTTAAATCGGGCAGGGGAGGAAAAACTGTTTTTT.